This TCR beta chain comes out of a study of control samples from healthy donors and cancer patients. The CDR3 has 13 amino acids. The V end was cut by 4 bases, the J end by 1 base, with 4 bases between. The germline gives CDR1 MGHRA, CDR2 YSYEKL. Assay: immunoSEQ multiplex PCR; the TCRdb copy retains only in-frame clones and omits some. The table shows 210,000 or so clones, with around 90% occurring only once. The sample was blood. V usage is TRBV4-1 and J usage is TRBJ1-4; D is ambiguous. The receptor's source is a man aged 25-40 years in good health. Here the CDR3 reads CASSLRTNEKLFF. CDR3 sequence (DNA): TGCGCCAGCAGCCTTCGAACTAATGAAAAACTGTTTTTT.